Following are 20 T cell receptor beta chains from one sample sequenced in a study of T cell repertoires in cytomegalovirus infection. TCRdb itself ran the reads through MiXCR, one entry per CDR3 protein. Here the sample spans around 190,000 distinct CDR3 sequences, around 15% being singletons. Sequencing was carried out using PBMCs. The source is a human donor in good health (CMV status not recorded). Some clones in this sample may be carry-over from other donors' samples.

To note about this clonotype: A read error may produce the germline difference seen at one junction end. This chain links TRBV28 with TRBJ1-5; no clear D. CDR1 and CDR2 from the germline V gene are MDHEN and SYDVKM. The CDR3 covers 15 residues. The CDR3 loop is CASSRGDLSTQPQHF. The CDR3 coding sequence is TGTGCCAGCAGTCGGGGAGATCTGAGCACTCAGCCCCAGCATTTT.

The chain recombines TRBV28 with TRBJ1-5; TRBD1 matches 8 bases. This CDR3 is built from 14 residues. V lost 3 bases, J lost 7 bases, and 5 bases stayed unmatched. Germline lookup yields CDR1 MDHEN and CDR2 SYDVKM. The chain's CDR3 is CASSFQDRDQPQHF. The CDR3 bases are TGTGCCAGCAGTTTCCAGGACAGGGACCAGCCCCAGCATTTT.

This clonotype occurred many times. The rearrangement uses TRBV7-9 and TRBJ2-3; 7 bases agree with TRBD2. Looked up from germline, CDR1 is SEHNR and CDR2 is FQNEAQ (reference sequence). This CDR3 contains 17 residues. V shed 3 bases, J shed 2 bases, and the junction held 11 bases outside the gene matches. CDR3: CASSFGLADNHTDTQYF. DNA for the CDR3: TGTGCCAGCAGCTTCGGGCTAGCGGACAACCACACAGATACGCAGTATTTT. The full variable domain, rest sourced from reference TRBV7-9 and TRBJ2-3, is DTGVSQNPRHKITKRGQNVTFRCDPISEHNRLYWYRQTLGQGPEFLTYFQNEAQLEKSRLLSDRFSAERPKGSFSTLEIQRTEQGDSAMYLCASSFGLADNHTDTQYFGPGTRLTVL.

The rearrangement uses TRBV6-2 or TRBV6-3 and TRBJ2-7; 14 nucleotides agree with TRBD2. Per the germline V gene, CDR1 is MNHEY and CDR2 is SVGEGT. V trimming: 2 bases; J trimming: 5 bases; junction bases outside the gene matches: 8. This CDR3 has 17 amino acids. CDR3 nucleotides: TGTGCCAGCAGTTACCCGCGACTAGCGGGAGGGCCCAACGAGCAGTACTTC. Protein sequence: CASSYPRLAGGPNEQYF.

Ten or more counts support this clonotype. V usage is TRBV12-3 or TRBV12-4 and J usage is TRBJ1-6; 8 positions agree with TRBD1. The V segment lost 5 bases and the J segment 6 bases; nucleotides outside the gene matches: 6. The CDR3 spans 15 residues. The CDR3 region has the DNA TGTGCCAGCAGTCCCCAGGGGGCGGGTAATTCACCCCTCCACTTT. The encoded protein is CASSPQGAGNSPLHF.

This sequence joins TRBV6-2 or TRBV6-3 and TRBJ1-2; D ambiguous. The V end lost 2 bases, the J end lost 5 bases, and 12 bases lay between the germline ends. The CDR3 has 14 residues. Germline V lookup: CDR1 MNHEY, CDR2 SVGEGT. In DNA, the CDR3 is TGTGCCAGCAGTTACCCGGATACGATTTATGGCTACACCTTC. Its translation is CASSYPDTIYGYTF.

This clonotype occurred many times. J is TRBJ2-5 and V is TRBV7-9; D remains unclear. Trimming shortened V by 3 bases and J by 5 bases, and 4 bases separated the two germline ends. Germline V lookup: CDR1 SEHNR, CDR2 FQNEAQ (reference sequence). This CDR3 has 11 amino acids. The CDR3 DNA reads as TGTGCCAGCAGCTTTGGTGAGACCCAGTACTTC. Translation: CASSFGETQYF.

The genes are TRBV7-9 and TRBJ2-1; 11 positions agree with TRBD2. The V and J ends lost 1 base and 6 bases, in that order; junction bases with no gene match: 2. The CDR3 contains 15 residues. Germline V gene data show CDR1 as SEHNR and CDR2 as FQNEAQ (reference sequence). The CDR3 nucleotides read TGTGCCAGCAGCTTAGGGGGGACTAGCGGCAATGAGCAGTTCTTC. This sequence encodes CASSLGGTSGNEQFF.

The chain couples TRBV7-3 to TRBJ2-3, with D perhaps matching TRBD2 (5 bases). Trimming took off 1 base at V and 2 bases at J, with 13 bases between the two ends. Germline values: CDR1 SGHTA, CDR2 FQGTGA. The CDR3 has 16 amino acids. This CDR3 reads CASSLKRGALTDTQYF. The CDR3, as DNA: TGTGCCAGCAGCTTAAAACGGGGTGCGCTCACAGATACGCAGTATTTT.

This clonotype occurred many times. V gene TRBV20-1 combines with J gene TRBJ1-2; no reliable D call. The V end lost 5 bases, the J end lost 5 bases, and 15 bases lay between the germline ends. There are 13 residues in the CDR3. Germline V gene sequence: CDR1 DFQATT, CDR2 SNEGSKA (reference sequence). The CDR3 DNA reads as TGCAGTGCTCCCCGGGAAGGCCCATATGGCTACACCTTC. Translation: CSAPREGPYGYTF.

This clonotype occurred many times. The genes are TRBV6-2 or TRBV6-3 and TRBJ2-5; D possibly matches TRBD1 or TRBD2 (5 bases each). Trimming cost V 8 bases and J 4 bases, with 17 bases left between them. The CDR3 contains 14 residues. Germline loops: CDR1 MNHEY, CDR2 SVGEGT. CDR3 sequence: CASSGTIRAETQYF. CDR3 nucleotides: TGTGCCAGCTCCGGGACCATCAGGGCAGAGACCCAGTACTTC.

This clonotype showed up just a few times. The CDR3 DNA follows: TGCGCCAGCAGTAACAGGGGGATTGAGCAGTTCTTC. The encoded protein is CASSNRGIEQFF. The chain recombines TRBV5-1 with TRBJ2-1, with 8 positions matching TRBD1. After removal of 5 bases from V and 9 bases from J, the junction contained 4 bases not matched to a gene. Germline V gene sequence: CDR1 SGHRS, CDR2 YFSETQ. The CDR3 is 12 residues long.

The chain is built from TRBV28 and TRBJ1-2; maybe TRBD1 (6 bases). This CDR3 comprises 13 residues. The V gene's germline CDR1 is MDHEN and CDR2 SYDVKM. V shed 6 bases and J shed 8 bases, with 16 bases lying between them. Written as DNA, the CDR3 is TGTGCCAGCAGCTCCGGACAGACCCAAGGCTACACCTTC. Translation: CASSSGQTQGYTF.

This chain links TRBV6-2 or TRBV6-3 with TRBJ2-3, with 8 bases identical to TRBD2. Germline values: CDR1 MNHEY, CDR2 SVGEGT. Trimming removed 7 bases from V and 4 bases from J; junction bases left unmatched: 16. CDR3 size: 17 residues. The CDR3 nucleotides read TGTGCCAGCACCCTAGCCCATCGGGAGGGCATCGCAGATACGCAGTATTTT. Translating gives CASTLAHREGIADTQYF.

This clonotype was seen many times. CDR3 nucleotide sequence: TGTGCCAGCAGCTTAGTACTAGCGGGAAGCACCGGGGAGCTGTTTTTT. Translated: CASSLVLAGSTGELFF. This chain connects TRBV7-2 to TRBJ2-2; 10 nucleotides line up with TRBD2. The CDR3 spans 16 residues. Germline assignment: CDR1 SGHTA and CDR2 FQGNSA. J was trimmed by 4 bases and V by 1 base; bases with no gene match: 3.

This clonotype occurred many times. The rearrangement joins TRBV2 to TRBJ1-3; unclear D gene. The CDR3 length is 14 residues. From germline, CDR1 is SNHLY and CDR2 FYNNEI. The germline V and J ends were trimmed by 8 bases and 0 bases, with 11 bases remaining between them. The CDR3 bases are TGTGCCAGCTACCGACCTAGCTCTGGAAACACCATATATTTT. Residues: CASYRPSSGNTIYF.

This clonotype has a count of ten or more. The chain links TRBV19 to TRBJ2-4; D is uncertain. Germline loops: CDR1 LNHDA, CDR2 SQIVND (reference sequence). This CDR3 region has 15 residues. The germline V and J ends were trimmed by 2 bases and 1 base, with 9 bases remaining between them. For the CDR3, the DNA is TGTGCCAGTAGTATAAACCTAATGGCCAAAAACATTCAGTACTTC. This codes for CASSINLMAKNIQYF.

This clonotype was observed a few times. V is TRBV4-1 and J is TRBJ2-7, with D perhaps matching TRBD2 (6 bases). Germline V gene data show CDR1 as MGHRA and CDR2 as YSYEKL. Trimming took 2 bases from V and 3 from J, leaving 11 bases between them. The CDR3 consists of 14 residues. The CDR3 sequence: CASSQTGLYYEQYF. Written as DNA, the CDR3 is TGCGCCAGCAGCCAAACGGGACTTTACTACGAGCAGTACTTC.

The CDR3 DNA sequence: TGTGCCAGCAGCTCGGGACTAGGGACCGGGGAGCTGTTTTTT. Translated: CASSSGLGTGELFF. The chain is built from TRBV7-3 and TRBJ2-2; 8 bases agree with TRBD2. In germline, CDR1 is SGHTA, CDR2 FQGTGA. The CDR3 is 14 residues long. V was pared by 4 bases and J by 5 bases, with 3 bases of the junction left unmatched.

V and J are TRBV28 and TRBJ2-7; maybe TRBD1 (6 bases). Between the trimmed V and J ends, which lost 6 bases and 1 base, there was a span of 16 bases. CDR1 is MDHEN, CDR2 SYDVKM, per germline. This CDR3 has 15 amino acids. CDR3 bases: TGTGCCAGCAGCGGTGGGGACACAGGGTCCTACGAGCAGTACTTC. The encoded protein is CASSGGDTGSYEQYF.